The T cell receptor (beta chain) described here comes from a study of blood T cells in healthy people across ages. For the study at large: Template switching recovered approximately one barcoded beta molecule for every two T cells. The study's findings and limits: No one knew whether donors had CMV, which possibly confounded expanded clonotype changes.

Trimming at V came to 3 bases and at J to 13 bases, leaving 27 bases not matched to a gene. The CDR3 loop spans 19 amino acids. Primers used in a second PCR of about 7 to 12 cycles were a sample-barcoded 5' primer and a J-beta primer mix. MiXCR, run by TCRdb on the 5' RACE reads, gives a single entry per CDR3 protein. This table holds fewer than 2,000,000 distinct CDR3 sequences, roughly two fifths found once. This clonotype was found once. Its antigen is unknown. Material for sequencing was blood. V usage is TRBV12-3 or TRBV12-4 and J usage is TRBJ2-4; 7 positions agree with TRBD2. The sequence was obtained from a human donor in good health. DNA for the CDR3: TGTGCCAGCAGTTTGTACGGAAAGCCCGGGACTACCGGCTACAATGAGCAGTACTTC. Its protein product is CASSLYGKPGTTGYNEQYF.